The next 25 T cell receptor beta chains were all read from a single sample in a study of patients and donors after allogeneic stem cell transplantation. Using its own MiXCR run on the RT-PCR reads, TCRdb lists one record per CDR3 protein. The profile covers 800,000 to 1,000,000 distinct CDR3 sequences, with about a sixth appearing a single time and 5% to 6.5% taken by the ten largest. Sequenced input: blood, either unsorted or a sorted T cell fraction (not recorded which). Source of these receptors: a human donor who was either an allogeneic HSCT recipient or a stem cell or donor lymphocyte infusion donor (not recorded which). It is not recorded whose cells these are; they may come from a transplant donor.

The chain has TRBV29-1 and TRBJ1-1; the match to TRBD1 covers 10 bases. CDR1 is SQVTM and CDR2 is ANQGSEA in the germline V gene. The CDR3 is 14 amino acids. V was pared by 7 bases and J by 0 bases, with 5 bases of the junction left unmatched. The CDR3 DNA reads TGCAGCGCCGGGACAGGGGAGATGAACACTGAAGCTTTCTTT. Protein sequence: CSAGTGEMNTEAFF.

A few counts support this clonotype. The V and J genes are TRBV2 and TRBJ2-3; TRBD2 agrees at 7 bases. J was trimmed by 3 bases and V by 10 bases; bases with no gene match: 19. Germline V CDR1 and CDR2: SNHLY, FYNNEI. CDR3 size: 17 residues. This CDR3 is CATPSVQRGSQTDTQYF. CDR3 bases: TGTGCCACTCCATCCGTCCAGCGGGGATCCCAAACAGATACGCAGTATTTT. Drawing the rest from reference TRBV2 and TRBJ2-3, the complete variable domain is EPEVTQTPSHQVTQMGQEVILRCVPISNHLYFYWYRQILGQKVEFLVSFYNNEISEKSEIFDDQFSVERPDGSNFTLKIRSTKLEDSAMYFCATPSVQRGSQTDTQYFGPGTRLTVL.

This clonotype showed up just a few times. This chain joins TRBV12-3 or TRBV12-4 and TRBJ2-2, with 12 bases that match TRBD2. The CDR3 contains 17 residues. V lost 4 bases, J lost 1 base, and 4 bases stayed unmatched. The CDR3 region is CASSSRLAGVNTGELFF. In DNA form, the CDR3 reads TGTGCCAGCAGTTCCAGACTAGCGGGGGTGAACACCGGGGAGCTGTTTTTT.

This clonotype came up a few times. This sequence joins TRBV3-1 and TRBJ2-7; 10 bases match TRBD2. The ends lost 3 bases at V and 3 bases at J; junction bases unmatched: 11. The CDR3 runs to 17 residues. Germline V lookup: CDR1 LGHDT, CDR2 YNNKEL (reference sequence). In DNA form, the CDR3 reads TGTGCCAGCAGCCAGAAATATGGACTAGCGGCTTTCTACGAGCAGTACTTC. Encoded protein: CASSQKYGLAAFYEQYF.

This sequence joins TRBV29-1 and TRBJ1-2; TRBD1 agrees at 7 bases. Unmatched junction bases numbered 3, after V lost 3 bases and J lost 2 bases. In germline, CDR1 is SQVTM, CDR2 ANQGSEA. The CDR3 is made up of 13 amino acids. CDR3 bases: TGCAGCGTTGACCAGGGACAGAACTATGGCTACACCTTC. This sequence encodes CSVDQGQNYGYTF.

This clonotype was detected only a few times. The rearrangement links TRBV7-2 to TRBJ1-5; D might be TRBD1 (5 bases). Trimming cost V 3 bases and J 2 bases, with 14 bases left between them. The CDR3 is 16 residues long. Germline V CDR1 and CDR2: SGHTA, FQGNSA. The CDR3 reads CASSFLQGRGNQPQHF. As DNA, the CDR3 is TGTGCCAGCAGCTTCCTTCAGGGCAGAGGCAATCAGCCCCAGCATTTT.

The CDR3 spells CASTWYSGSNEQFF. CDR3 bases: TGTGCCAGCACTTGGTACAGCGGGAGCAATGAGCAGTTCTTC. The chain is built from TRBV6-1 and TRBJ2-1, with 8 bases lining up with TRBD2. Germline-derived CDR1 and CDR2 are MNHNS and SASEGT. Germline trimming cut 7 bases from V and 6 bases from J; bases unmatched to any gene: 8. This CDR3 spans 14 amino acids.

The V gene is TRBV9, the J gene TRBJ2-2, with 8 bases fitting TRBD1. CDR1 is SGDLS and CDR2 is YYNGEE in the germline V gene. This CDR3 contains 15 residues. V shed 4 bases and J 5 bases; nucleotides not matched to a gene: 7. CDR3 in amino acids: CASSTRTGRTGELFF. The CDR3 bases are TGTGCCAGCAGCACCCGGACAGGGAGGACCGGGGAGCTGTTTTTT.

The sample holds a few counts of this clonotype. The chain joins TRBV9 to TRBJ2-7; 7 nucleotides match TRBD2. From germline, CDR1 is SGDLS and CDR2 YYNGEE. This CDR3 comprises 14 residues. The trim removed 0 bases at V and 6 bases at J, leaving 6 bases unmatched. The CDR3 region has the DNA TGTGCCAGCAGCGTAGGGGGAGGGAGTTCCGAGCAGTACTTC. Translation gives CASSVGGGSSEQYF.

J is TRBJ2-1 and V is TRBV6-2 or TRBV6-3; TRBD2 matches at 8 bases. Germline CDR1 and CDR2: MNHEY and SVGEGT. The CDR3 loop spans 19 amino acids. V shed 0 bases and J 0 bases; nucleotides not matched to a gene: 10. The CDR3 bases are TGTGCCAGCAGTTACTCGAGAGCGGGAGTCCCAAGCTCCTACAATGAGCAGTTCTTC. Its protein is CASSYSRAGVPSSYNEQFF.

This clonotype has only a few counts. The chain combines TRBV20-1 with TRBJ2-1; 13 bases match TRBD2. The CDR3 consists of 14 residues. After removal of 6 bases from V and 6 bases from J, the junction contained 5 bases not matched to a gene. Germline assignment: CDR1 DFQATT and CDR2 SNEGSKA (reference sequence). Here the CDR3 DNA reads TGCAGTGCCCAGACTAGCGGGAGGATCAATGAGCAGTTCTTC. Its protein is CSAQTSGRINEQFF.

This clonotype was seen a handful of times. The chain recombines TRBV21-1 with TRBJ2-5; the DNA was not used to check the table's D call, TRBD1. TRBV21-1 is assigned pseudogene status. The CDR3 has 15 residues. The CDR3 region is CASSTRTEYQETQYF. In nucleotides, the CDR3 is TGTGCCAGCAGCACCCGGACCGAATACCAAGAGACCCAGTACTTC.

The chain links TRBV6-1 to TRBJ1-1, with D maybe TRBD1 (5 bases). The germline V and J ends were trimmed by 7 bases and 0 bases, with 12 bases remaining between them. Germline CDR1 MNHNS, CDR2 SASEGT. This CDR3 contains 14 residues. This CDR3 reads CASNGGVMNTEAFF. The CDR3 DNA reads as TGTGCCAGCAATGGGGGGGTGATGAACACTGAAGCTTTCTTT.

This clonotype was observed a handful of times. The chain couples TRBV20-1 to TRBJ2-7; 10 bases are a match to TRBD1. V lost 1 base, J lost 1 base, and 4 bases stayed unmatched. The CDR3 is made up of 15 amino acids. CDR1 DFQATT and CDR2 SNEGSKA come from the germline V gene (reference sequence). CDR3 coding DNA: TGCAGTGCTAGAGCACGGGACAGGGGATCCTACGAGCAGTACTTC. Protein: CSARARDRGSYEQYF.

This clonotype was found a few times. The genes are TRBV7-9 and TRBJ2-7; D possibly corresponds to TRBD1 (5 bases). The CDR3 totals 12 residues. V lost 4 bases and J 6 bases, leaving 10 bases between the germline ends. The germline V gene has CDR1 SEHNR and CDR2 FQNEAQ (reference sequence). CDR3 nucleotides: TGTGCCAGCAGCTCAGGACAACTCGAGCAGTACTTC. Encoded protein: CASSSGQLEQYF.

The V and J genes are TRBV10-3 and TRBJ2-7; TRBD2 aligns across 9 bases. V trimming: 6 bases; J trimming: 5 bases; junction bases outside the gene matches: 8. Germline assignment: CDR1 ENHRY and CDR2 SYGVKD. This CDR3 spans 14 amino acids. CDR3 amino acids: CAIRTGTSLNEQYF. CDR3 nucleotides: TGTGCCATCAGGACCGGGACTAGCCTTAACGAGCAGTACTTC.

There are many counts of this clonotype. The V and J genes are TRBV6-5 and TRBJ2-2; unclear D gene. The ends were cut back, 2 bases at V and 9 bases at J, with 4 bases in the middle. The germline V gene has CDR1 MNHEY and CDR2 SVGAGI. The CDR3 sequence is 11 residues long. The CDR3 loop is CASSYRRELFF. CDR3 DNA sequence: TGTGCCAGCAGTTACCGCCGGGAGCTGTTTTTT.

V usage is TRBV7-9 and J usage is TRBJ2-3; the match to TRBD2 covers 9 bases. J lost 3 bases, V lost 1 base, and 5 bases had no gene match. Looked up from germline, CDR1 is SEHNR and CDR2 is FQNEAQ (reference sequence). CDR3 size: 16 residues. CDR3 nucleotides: TGTGCCAGCAGCTTAGGCAAGCGGGGGGCTACAGATACGCAGTATTTT. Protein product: CASSLGKRGATDTQYF. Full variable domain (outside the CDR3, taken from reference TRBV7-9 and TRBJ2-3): DTGVSQNPRHKITKRGQNVTFRCDPISEHNRLYWYRQTLGQGPEFLTYFQNEAQLEKSRLLSDRFSAERPKGSFSTLEIQRTEQGDSAMYLCASSLGKRGATDTQYFGPGTRLTVL.

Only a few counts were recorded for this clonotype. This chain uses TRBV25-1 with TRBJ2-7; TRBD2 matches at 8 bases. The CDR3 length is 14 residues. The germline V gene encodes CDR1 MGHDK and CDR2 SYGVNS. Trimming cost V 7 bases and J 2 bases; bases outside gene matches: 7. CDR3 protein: CASNPGGPPYEQYF. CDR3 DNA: TGTGCCAGCAACCCGGGAGGGCCTCCCTACGAGCAGTACTTC.

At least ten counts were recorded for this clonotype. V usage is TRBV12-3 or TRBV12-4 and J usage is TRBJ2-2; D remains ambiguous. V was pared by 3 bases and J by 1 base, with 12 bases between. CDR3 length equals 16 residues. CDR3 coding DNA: TGTGCCAGCAGTTTTGTCACGGTCAGGAACACCGGGGAGCTGTTTTTT. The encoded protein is CASSFVTVRNTGELFF.

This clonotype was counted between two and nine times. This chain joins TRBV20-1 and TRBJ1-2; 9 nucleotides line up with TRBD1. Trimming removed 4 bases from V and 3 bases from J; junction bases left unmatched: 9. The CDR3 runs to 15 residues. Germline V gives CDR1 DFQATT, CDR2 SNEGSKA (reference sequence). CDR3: CSATQTGGVYYGYTF. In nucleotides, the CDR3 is TGCAGTGCTACCCAGACAGGGGGTGTTTACTATGGCTACACCTTC.

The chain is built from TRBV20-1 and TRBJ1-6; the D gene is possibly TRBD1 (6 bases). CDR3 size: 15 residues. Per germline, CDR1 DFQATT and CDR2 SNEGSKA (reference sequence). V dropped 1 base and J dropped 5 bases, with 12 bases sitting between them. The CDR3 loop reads CSARGGGSNNSPLHF. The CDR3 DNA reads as TGCAGTGCTAGAGGCGGGGGCAGTAATAATTCACCCCTCCACTTT.

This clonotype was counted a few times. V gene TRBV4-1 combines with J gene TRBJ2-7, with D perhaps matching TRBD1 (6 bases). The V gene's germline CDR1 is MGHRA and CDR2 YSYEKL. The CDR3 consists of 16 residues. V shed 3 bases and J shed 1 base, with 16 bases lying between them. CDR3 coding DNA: TGCGCCAGCAGCCACTCCTACGGACAGCTTTCCTACGAGCAGTACTTC. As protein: CASSHSYGQLSYEQYF.

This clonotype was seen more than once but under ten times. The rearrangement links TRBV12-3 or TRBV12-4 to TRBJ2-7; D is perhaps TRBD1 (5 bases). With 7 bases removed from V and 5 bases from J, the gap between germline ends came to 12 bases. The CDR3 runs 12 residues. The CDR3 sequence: CASMPGNNEQYF. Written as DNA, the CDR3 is TGTGCCAGCATGCCAGGGAATAACGAGCAGTACTTC.

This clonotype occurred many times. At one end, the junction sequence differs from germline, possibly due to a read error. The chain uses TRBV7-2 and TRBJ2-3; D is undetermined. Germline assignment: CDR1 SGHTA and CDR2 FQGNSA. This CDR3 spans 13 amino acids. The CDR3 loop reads CASSLSGPDTQYF. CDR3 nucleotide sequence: TGCGCCAGCAGCTTGTCCGGGCCAGATACGCAGTATTTT.